A single sample gave rise to the 8 T cell receptor beta chains below, sequenced in a study of cytomegalovirus exposure and HLA in healthy donors (dated by TCRdb to about 2017). The library was generated by the immunoSEQ multiplex PCR assay. Here the immuneACCESS table is served through TCRdb, limited to in-frame sequences with V and J called. Missing clones are a known gap in these copies; in checked studies unresolved V genes cover under half, and the rest lacks a known reason. The sample includes some 240,000 clones, with 70% to 90% observed a single time. The ten largest make up 4.5% to 7% of the sample. The sequencing input was PBMCs. Receptors were obtained from a woman between 18 and 30 years old in good health and CMV-seronegative.

The rearrangement uses TRBV7-6 and TRBJ2-6, with 7 nucleotides matching TRBD1. Germline V gives CDR1 SGHVS, CDR2 FNYEAQ. Germline trimming cut 4 bases from V and 1 base from J; bases unmatched to any gene: 16. CDR3 length: 20 amino acids. The CDR3 loop is CASSSRYRGGKGSGANVLTF. The CDR3 DNA reads TGTGCCAGCAGCTCGCGATACAGGGGCGGTAAGGGTTCTGGGGCCAACGTCCTGACTTTC.

This chain links TRBV18 with TRBJ2-3, with D maybe TRBD1 (6 bases). Germline assignment: CDR1 KGHSH and CDR2 LQKENI. The V end lost 3 bases, the J end lost 6 bases, and 16 bases lay between the germline ends. The CDR3 has 15 residues. The CDR3 spells CASSPSAGAEDTQYF. The CDR3 DNA sequence: TGTGCCAGCTCACCCTCGGCAGGGGCGGAGGATACGCAGTATTTT.

The chain joins TRBV4-1 to TRBJ2-7, with D perhaps TRBD1 or TRBD2 (5 bases each). Trimming cost V 4 bases and J 7 bases, with 17 bases left between them. The V gene's germline CDR1 is MGHRA and CDR2 YSYEKL. The CDR3 is 14 residues long. The CDR3 sequence: CASSPRADKPEQYF. Here the CDR3 DNA reads TGCGCCAGCAGCCCGCGGGCGGACAAGCCTGAGCAGTACTTC.

The CDR3 sequence: CASSLPIPDREKGGYTF. The CDR3 coding sequence is TGTGCCAGCAGCTTACCTATTCCCGACAGGGAGAAAGGTGGCTACACCTTC. V and J are TRBV7-9 and TRBJ1-2; 7 positions match TRBD1. CDR3 length: 17 amino acids. V shed 2 bases, J shed 7 bases, and the junction held 16 bases outside the gene matches. Germline V lookup: CDR1 SEHNR, CDR2 FQNEAQ (reference sequence).

The V and J genes are TRBV5-5 and TRBJ2-7; 7 bases are a match to TRBD1. Germline loops: CDR1 SGHKS, CDR2 YYEKEE (reference sequence). The CDR3 totals 15 residues. V lost 3 bases to trimming and J lost 2 bases; unmatched junction nucleotides: 8. The CDR3 sequence is CASSSRQGVAYEQYF. CDR3 nucleotide sequence: TGTGCCAGCAGCTCCAGACAGGGAGTGGCCTACGAGCAGTACTTC.

The rearrangement uses TRBV5-1 and TRBJ2-1, with TRBD1 as a possible D gene (5 bases). Germline-derived CDR1 and CDR2 are SGHRS and YFSETQ. CDR3 length: 15 amino acids. Trimming took 0 bases from V and 3 from J, leaving 10 bases between them. The CDR3 protein is CASSLGHTGYNEQFF. CDR3 in DNA: TGCGCCAGCAGCTTGGGACACACAGGCTACAATGAGCAGTTCTTC.

The chain couples TRBV9 to TRBJ2-1; D is uncertain. Germline CDR1 SGDLS, CDR2 YYNGEE. The CDR3 sequence is 15 residues long. The V end was cut by 2 bases, the J end by 9 bases, with 18 bases between. CDR3 nucleotides: TGTGCCAGCAGCGTCGCCGCGACGCAATCCGGTGAGCAGTTCTTC. Residues: CASSVAATQSGEQFF.

The V gene is TRBV11-2, the J gene TRBJ2-7; D gene ambiguous. CDR1 SGHAT and CDR2 FQNNGV come from the germline V gene. Trimming removed 0 bases from V and 3 bases from J, with 12 bases in between. This CDR3 region has 15 residues. Written as DNA, the CDR3 is TGTGCCAGCAGCTTAGACGGTAAGGACCTCTACGAGCAGTACTTC. This encodes CASSLDGKDLYEQYF.